Here is one TCR beta chain with its context. V was clipped by 0 bases and J by 5 bases; unmatched bases: 3. The CDR3 sequence is 14 residues long. Germline CDR1 reads SGHRS; CDR2 reads YFSETQ. The sample originates from a study of T cell changes during pregnancy in multiple sclerosis. Measured with immunoSEQ multiplex PCR; TCRdb has only the in-frame clones, and not every one. The sample shows about 60,000 clones, 80% to 95% of them seen only once. The chain recombines TRBV5-1 with TRBJ2-3; 7 bases agree with TRBD2. Sample: peripheral blood, taken in the first trimester of pregnancy. This clonotype was obtained from a female donor with multiple sclerosis, enrolled in a pregnancy study. CDR3 amino acids: CASSLEGLRDTQYF. CDR3 DNA: TGCGCCAGCAGCTTGGAGGGACTAAGAGATACGCAGTATTTT. The full variable domain, with the rest looked up from reference TRBV5-1 and TRBJ2-3, is KAGVTQTPRYLIKTRGQQVTLSCSPISGHRSVSWYQQTPGQGLQFLFEYFSETQRNKGNFPGRFSGRQFSNSRSEMNVSTLELGDSALYLCASSLEGLRDTQYFGPGTRLTVL.